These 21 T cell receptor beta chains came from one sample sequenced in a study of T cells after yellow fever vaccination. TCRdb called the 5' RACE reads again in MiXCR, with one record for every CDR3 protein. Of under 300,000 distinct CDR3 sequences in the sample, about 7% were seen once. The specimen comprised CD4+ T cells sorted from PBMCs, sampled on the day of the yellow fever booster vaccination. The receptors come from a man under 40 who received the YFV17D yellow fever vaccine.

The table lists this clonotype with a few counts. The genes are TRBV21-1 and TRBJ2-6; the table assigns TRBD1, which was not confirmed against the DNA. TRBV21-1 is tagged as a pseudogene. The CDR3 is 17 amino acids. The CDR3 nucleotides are TGTGCCAGCAGCAAAGGGGACAGACCCTCTGGGGCCAACGTCCTGACTTTC. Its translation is CASSKGDRPSGANVLTF.

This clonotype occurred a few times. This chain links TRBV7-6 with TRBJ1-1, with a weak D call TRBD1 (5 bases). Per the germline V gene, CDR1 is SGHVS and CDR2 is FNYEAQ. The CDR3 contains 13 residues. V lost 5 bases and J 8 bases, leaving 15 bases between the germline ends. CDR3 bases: TGTGCCAGCAGCACCGGGGGGAGGTCCGAAGCTTTCTTT. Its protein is CASSTGGRSEAFF.

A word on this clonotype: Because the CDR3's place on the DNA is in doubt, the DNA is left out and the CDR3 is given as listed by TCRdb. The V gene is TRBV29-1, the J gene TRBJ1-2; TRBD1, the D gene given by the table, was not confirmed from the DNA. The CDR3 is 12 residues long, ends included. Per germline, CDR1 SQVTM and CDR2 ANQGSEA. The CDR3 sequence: CSVGQGATGYNF.

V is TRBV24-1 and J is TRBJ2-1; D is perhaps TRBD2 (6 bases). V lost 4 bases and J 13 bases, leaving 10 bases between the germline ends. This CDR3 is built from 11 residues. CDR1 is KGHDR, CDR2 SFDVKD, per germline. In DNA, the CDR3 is TGTGCCACCAGTGAAGCCGGGACTCAGTTCTTC. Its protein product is CATSEAGTQFF.

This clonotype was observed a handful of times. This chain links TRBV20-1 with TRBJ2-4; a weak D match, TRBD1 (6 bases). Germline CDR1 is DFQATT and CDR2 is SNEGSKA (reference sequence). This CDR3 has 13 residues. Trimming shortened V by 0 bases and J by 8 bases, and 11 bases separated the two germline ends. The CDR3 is CSAREGALDIQYF. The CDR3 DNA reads TGCAGTGCTAGAGAGGGGGCTTTGGACATTCAGTACTTC.

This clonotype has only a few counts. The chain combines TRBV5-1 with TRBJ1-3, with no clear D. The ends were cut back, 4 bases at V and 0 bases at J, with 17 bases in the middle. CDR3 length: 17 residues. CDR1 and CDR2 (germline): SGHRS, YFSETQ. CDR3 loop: CASSNGPPGGSGNTIYF. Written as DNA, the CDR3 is TGCGCCAGCAGCAACGGGCCTCCTGGAGGCTCTGGAAACACCATATATTTT.

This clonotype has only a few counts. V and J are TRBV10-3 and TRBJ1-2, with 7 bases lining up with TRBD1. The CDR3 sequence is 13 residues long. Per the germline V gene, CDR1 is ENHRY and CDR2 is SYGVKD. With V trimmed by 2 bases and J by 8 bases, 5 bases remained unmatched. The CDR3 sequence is CAISEDRVEGYTF. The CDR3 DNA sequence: TGTGCCATCAGTGAGGACAGGGTTGAGGGCTACACCTTC.

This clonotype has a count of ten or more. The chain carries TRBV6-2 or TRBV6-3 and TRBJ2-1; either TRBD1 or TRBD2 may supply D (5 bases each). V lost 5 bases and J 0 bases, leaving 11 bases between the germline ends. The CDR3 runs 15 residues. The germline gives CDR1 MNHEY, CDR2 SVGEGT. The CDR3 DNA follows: TGTGCCAGCAGTGCCGGGACGCCCTCCTACAATGAGCAGTTCTTC. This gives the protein CASSAGTPSYNEQFF.

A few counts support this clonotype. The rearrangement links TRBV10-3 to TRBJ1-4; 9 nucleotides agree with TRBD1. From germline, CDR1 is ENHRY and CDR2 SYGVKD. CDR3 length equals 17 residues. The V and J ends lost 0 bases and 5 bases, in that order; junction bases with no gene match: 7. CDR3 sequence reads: CAISESTGDRGNEKLFF. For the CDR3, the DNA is TGTGCCATCAGTGAGTCGACGGGAGACAGGGGGAATGAAAAACTGTTTTTT.

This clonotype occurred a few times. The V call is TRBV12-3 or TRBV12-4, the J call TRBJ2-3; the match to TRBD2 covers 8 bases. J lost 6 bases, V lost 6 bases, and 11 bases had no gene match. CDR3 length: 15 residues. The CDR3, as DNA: TGTGCCAGCAGCCGTAGCGGGAAGAAGCGGGATACGCAGTATTTT. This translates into CASSRSGKKRDTQYF.

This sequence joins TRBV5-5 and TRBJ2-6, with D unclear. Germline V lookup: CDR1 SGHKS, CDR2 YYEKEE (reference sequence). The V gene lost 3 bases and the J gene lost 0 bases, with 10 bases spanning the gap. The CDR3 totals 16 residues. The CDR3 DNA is TGTGCCAGCAGCTCCTCAGTTAGCTCTGGGGCCAACGTCCTGACTTTC. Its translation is CASSSSVSSGANVLTF. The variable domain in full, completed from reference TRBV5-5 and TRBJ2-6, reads DAGVTQSPTHLIKTRGQQVTLRCSPISGHKSVSWYQQVLGQGPQFIFQYYEKEERGRGNFPDRFSARQFPNYSSELNVNALLLGDSALYLCASSSSVSSGANVLTFGAGSRLTVL.

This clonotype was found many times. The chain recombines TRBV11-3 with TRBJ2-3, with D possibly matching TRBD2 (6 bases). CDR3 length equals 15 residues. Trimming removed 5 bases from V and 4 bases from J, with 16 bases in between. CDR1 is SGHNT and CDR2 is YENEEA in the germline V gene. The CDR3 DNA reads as TGTGCCAGCAGCCCCAGCGGGTTCGGGGCAGATACGCAGTATTTT. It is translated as CASSPSGFGADTQYF. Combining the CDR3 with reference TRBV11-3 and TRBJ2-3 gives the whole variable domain EAGVVQSPRYKIIEKKQPVAFWCNPISGHNTLYWYLQNLGQGPELLIRYENEEAVDDSQLPKDRFSAERLKGVDSTLKIQPAELGDSAVYLCASSPSGFGADTQYFGPGTRLTVL.

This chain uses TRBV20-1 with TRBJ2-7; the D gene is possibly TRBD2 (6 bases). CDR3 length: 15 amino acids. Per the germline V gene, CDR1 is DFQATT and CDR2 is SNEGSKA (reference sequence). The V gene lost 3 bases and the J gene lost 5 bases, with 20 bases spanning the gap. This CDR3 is CSASRYGTEKDEQYF. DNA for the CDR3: TGCAGTGCTAGTAGGTATGGGACTGAAAAAGACGAGCAGTACTTC.

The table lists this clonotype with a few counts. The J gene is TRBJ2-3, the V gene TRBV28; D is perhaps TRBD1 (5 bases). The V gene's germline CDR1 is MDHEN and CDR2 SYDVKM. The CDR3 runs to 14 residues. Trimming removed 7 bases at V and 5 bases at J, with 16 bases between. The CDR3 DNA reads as TGTGCCAGCAATAGGGGCGGTAGAGGAGATACGCAGTATTTT. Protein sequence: CASNRGGRGDTQYF.

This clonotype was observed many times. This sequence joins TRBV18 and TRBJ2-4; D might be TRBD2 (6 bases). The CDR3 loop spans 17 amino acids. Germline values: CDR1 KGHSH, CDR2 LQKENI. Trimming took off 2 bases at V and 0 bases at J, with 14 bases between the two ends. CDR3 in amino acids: CASSPSNSGIAKNIQYF. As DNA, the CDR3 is TGTGCCAGCTCACCATCCAATAGCGGCATAGCCAAAAACATTCAGTACTTC.

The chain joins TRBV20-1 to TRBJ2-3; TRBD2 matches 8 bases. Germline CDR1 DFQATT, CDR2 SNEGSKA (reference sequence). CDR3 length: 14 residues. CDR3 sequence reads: CSPKMAGGGDTQYF. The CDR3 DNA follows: TGCAGCCCAAAAATGGCGGGAGGAGGGGATACGCAGTATTTT.

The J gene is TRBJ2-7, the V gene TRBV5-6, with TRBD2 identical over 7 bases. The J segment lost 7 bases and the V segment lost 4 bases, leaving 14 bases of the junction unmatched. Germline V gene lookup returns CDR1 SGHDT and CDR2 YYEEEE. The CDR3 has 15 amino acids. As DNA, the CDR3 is TGTGCCAGCAGCACGCAGCTAGCGGCGCCTTTGGAGCAGTACTTC. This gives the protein CASSTQLAAPLEQYF.

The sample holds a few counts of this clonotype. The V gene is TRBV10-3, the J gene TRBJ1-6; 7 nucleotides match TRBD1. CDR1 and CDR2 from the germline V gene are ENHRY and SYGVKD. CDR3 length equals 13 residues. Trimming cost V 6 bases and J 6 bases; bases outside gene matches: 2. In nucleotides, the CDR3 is TGTGCCATCAGGGGGGACAGTAATTCACCCCTCCACTTT. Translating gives CAIRGDSNSPLHF.

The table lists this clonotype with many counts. The CDR3 sequence: CASSLSSGNTIYF. The CDR3 DNA follows: TGTGCCAGCAGCCTTAGCTCTGGAAACACCATATATTTT. The V and J genes are TRBV12-3 or TRBV12-4 and TRBJ1-3; D is undetermined. Trimming shortened V by 6 bases and J by 0 bases, and 6 bases separated the two germline ends. The CDR3 covers 13 residues.

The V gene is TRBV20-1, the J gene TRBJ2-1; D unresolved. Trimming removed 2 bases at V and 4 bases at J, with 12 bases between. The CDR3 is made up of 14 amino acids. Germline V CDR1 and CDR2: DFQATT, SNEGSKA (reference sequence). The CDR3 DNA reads TGCAGTGCTAGAATGAGCCCGGCTTACAATGAGCAGTTCTTC. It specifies CSARMSPAYNEQFF.

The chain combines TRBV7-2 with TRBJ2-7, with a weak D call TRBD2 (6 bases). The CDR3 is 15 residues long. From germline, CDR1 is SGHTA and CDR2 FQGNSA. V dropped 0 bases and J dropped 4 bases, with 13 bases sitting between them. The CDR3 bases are TGTGCCAGCAGCTTAGCGGCTAGCGCGGGGTACGAGCAGTACTTC. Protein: CASSLAASAGYEQYF.